This note documents a single T cell receptor beta chain sequence. The data derive from a study of identical twins. The CDR3 consists of 14 residues. Germline V gene data show CDR1 as SGDLS and CDR2 as YYNGEE. The V and J ends lost 0 bases and 6 bases respectively, with 12 bases between them. TCRdb independently ran MiXCR on the 5' RACE reads; one entry per CDR3 protein. The sample lists a few hundred thousand distinct CDR3 sequences; approximately 25% were seen once. This same sample was also part of a study on T cells expressing NK-cell markers. That report notes: Most of the eight sequenced donors were HCMV-seropositive; one was seronegative.

The chain combines TRBV9 with TRBJ1-1; possible D gene TRBD1, 6 bases. The sequencing input was CD4+ T cells sorted from blood. The TCR originated in a woman under 30 in good health. CDR3 DNA sequence: TGTGCCAGCAGCGTAGTTAACAGGGCGGCTGAAGCTTTCTTT. This gives the protein CASSVVNRAAEAFF.